The rows below give T cell receptor beta chains drawn from one sample of a study of blood T cells in healthy people across ages. TCRdb redid the calling of the 5' RACE reads with MiXCR, one entry per CDR3 protein. The table has hundreds of thousands of distinct CDR3 sequences, around 36% seen once. Specimen: blood. The receptors stem from a man between 18 and 29 years old in good health. Both conserved end residues are part of each CDR3. The order of the fields is D gene, clone size, J gene, V gene, CDR3 DNA, CDR3 protein. A D gene is named only where the DNA matches it firmly. Not every row has a clone size; where given, it reads once, few, many or a size class.

D gene: .; clone size: many; J gene: TRBJ1-1; V gene: TRBV12-3/TRBV12-4; CDR3 DNA: TGTGCCAGCAGTCCGAGAGTTGACACTGAAGCTTTCTTT; CDR3 protein: CASSPRVDTEAFF
D gene: TRBD1; clone size: .; J gene: TRBJ1-4; V gene: TRBV12-3/TRBV12-4; CDR3 DNA: TGTGCCAGCAGTCTCAAACAGGGGGGAAAACTGTTTTTT; CDR3 protein: CASSLKQGGKLFF
D gene: .; clone size: few; J gene: TRBJ2-4; V gene: TRBV5-5; CDR3 DNA: TGTGCCAGCAGCCCCGAGAGGGGCAAAAACATTCAGTACTTC; CDR3 protein: CASSPERGKNIQYF
D gene: .; clone size: .; J gene: TRBJ1-2; V gene: TRBV12-3/TRBV12-4; CDR3 DNA: TGTGCCAGCAGTCCCTGGACCTCGCCAGGTGGCTATGGCTACACCTTC; CDR3 protein: CASSPWTSPGGYGYTF
D gene: TRBD2; clone size: .; J gene: TRBJ2-1; V gene: TRBV27; CDR3 DNA: TGTGCCAGCAGTTTGGGGACTAGCGGGGGGCAGTACAATGAGCAGTTCTTC; CDR3 protein: CASSLGTSGGQYNEQFF
D gene: .; clone size: few; J gene: TRBJ2-4; V gene: TRBV7-2; CDR3 DNA: TGTGCCAGCAGCCCCCTATTGCCGAGAGAAAACATTCAGTACTTC; CDR3 protein: CASSPLLPRENIQYF
D gene: .; clone size: once; J gene: TRBJ2-2; V gene: TRBV5-1; CDR3 DNA: TGCGCCAGCAGCTTGGATCTTGGGTCTGCCGGGGAGCTGTTTTTT; CDR3 protein: CASSLDLGSAGELFF
D gene: .; clone size: few; J gene: TRBJ2-3; V gene: TRBV15; CDR3 DNA: TGTGCCACCAGCAGAGAGGGCGGTTCTAGCCGGGATACGCAGTATTTT; CDR3 protein: CATSREGGSSRDTQYF
D gene: .; clone size: many; J gene: TRBJ2-7; V gene: TRBV5-1; CDR3 DNA: TGTGCCAGCAGCTTAGCCGGGGACGAGCAGTACTTC; CDR3 protein: CASSLAGDEQYF
D gene: .; clone size: few; J gene: TRBJ1-5; V gene: TRBV6-2/TRBV6-3; CDR3 DNA: TGTGCCGGCACCTATATGGCCGGGGGGGATAGCAATCAGCCCCAGCATTTT; CDR3 protein: CAGTYMAGGDSNQPQHF
D gene: TRBD2; clone size: .; J gene: TRBJ2-1; V gene: TRBV9; CDR3 DNA: TGTGCCAGCAGCGTAGATCGCGGGGGGGTCTACAATGAGCAGTTCTTC; CDR3 protein: CASSVDRGGVYNEQFF
D gene: .; clone size: many; J gene: TRBJ2-1; V gene: TRBV7-9; CDR3 DNA: TGTGCCAGCAGCTTATCTCTCAACGGGCGATACAATGAGCAGTTCTTC; CDR3 protein: CASSLSLNGRYNEQFF
D gene: .; clone size: .; J gene: TRBJ1-5; V gene: TRBV30; CDR3 DNA: TGTGCCTGGAGCCCCCGCGGCAATCAGCCCCAGCATTTT; CDR3 protein: CAWSPRGNQPQHF
D gene: TRBD1; clone size: few; J gene: TRBJ2-1; V gene: TRBV6-5; CDR3 DNA: TGTGCCAGCAGTACGCGGACAGGGAGTGAGCAGTTCTTC; CDR3 protein: CASSTRTGSEQFF
D gene: TRBD1; clone size: few; J gene: TRBJ2-1; V gene: TRBV19; CDR3 DNA: TGTGCCAGTAGTATAAGGGGACAGGGGGATAATGAGCAGTTCTTC; CDR3 protein: CASSIRGQGDNEQFF
D gene: .; clone size: .; J gene: TRBJ2-1; V gene: TRBV7-2; CDR3 DNA: TGTGCCAGCAGCGTAGGAGGGGTTATCAATGAGCAGTTCTTC; CDR3 protein: CASSVGGVINEQFF
D gene: .; clone size: .; J gene: TRBJ1-1; V gene: TRBV7-9; CDR3 DNA: TGTGCCAGCAGCCCACGGACCAACCGGGCTTTCTTT; CDR3 protein: CASSPRTNRAFF
D gene: TRBD1; clone size: .; J gene: TRBJ1-2; V gene: TRBV11-2; CDR3 DNA: TGTGCCAGCAGCCAAGCCGGGACAGGGTCCGACTATGGCTACACCTTC; CDR3 protein: CASSQAGTGSDYGYTF
D gene: TRBD2; clone size: .; J gene: TRBJ2-3; V gene: TRBV6-5; CDR3 DNA: TGTGCCAGCAGTTACCGGGGGGGCCAAGATACGCAGTATTTT; CDR3 protein: CASSYRGGQDTQYF
D gene: .; clone size: few; J gene: TRBJ1-4; V gene: TRBV4-1; CDR3 DNA: TGCGCCAGCAGCCAAGAGGGCGATCGATATGAAAAACTGTTTTTT; CDR3 protein: CASSQEGDRYEKLFF
D gene: TRBD2; clone size: .; J gene: TRBJ2-5; V gene: TRBV20-1; CDR3 DNA: TGCAGTGCTAGAGATCGCCTAGCGGGGGCCGGTGAGCAGTACTTC; CDR3 protein: CSARDRLAGAGEQYF
D gene: .; clone size: few; J gene: TRBJ2-7; V gene: TRBV3-1; CDR3 DNA: TGTGCCAGCAGCCAGGGACCTCTATCCTCCTACGAGCAGTACTTC; CDR3 protein: CASSQGPLSSYEQYF
D gene: .; clone size: .; J gene: TRBJ1-4; V gene: TRBV6-6; CDR3 DNA: TGTGCCAGCAGCCTACCTGGGGTGGGGCGAGATGAAAAACTGTTTTTT; CDR3 protein: CASSLPGVGRDEKLFF
D gene: .; clone size: .; J gene: TRBJ1-1; V gene: TRBV7-9; CDR3 DNA: TGTGCCAGCAGCGTAGAGTCTTTCGTTGAAGCTTTCTTT; CDR3 protein: CASSVESFVEAFF
D gene: TRBD1; clone size: few; J gene: TRBJ1-2; V gene: TRBV10-3; CDR3 DNA: TGTGCCATCAGTGCCGGGACAGGGTATGGCTACACCTTC; CDR3 protein: CAISAGTGYGYTF
D gene: .; clone size: few; J gene: TRBJ2-3; V gene: TRBV19; CDR3 DNA: TGTGCCAGTAGTACCGTCAGCCGAGATACGCAGTATTTT; CDR3 protein: CASSTVSRDTQYF
D gene: .; clone size: .; J gene: TRBJ1-1; V gene: TRBV5-5; CDR3 DNA: TGTGCCAGCAGCCAAGGGAGGGAGAGGAGAACTGAAGCTTTCTTT; CDR3 protein: CASSQGRERRTEAFF
D gene: .; clone size: .; J gene: TRBJ2-5; V gene: TRBV12-3/TRBV12-4; CDR3 DNA: TGTGCCAGCAGTACCCTGGTCGGGGGCGCGGGAGAGACCCAGTACTTC; CDR3 protein: CASSTLVGGAGETQYF
D gene: TRBD1; clone size: .; J gene: TRBJ1-5; V gene: TRBV6-2/TRBV6-3; CDR3 DNA: TGTGCCAGCAGCGGGACAGGGGGCGGTCAGCCCCAGCATTTT; CDR3 protein: CASSGTGGGQPQHF
D gene: TRBD1; clone size: .; J gene: TRBJ1-1; V gene: TRBV10-3; CDR3 DNA: TGTGCCAACAGGGACAGGGGGACGTACACTGAAGCTTTCTTT; CDR3 protein: CANRDRGTYTEAFF
D gene: TRBD1; clone size: .; J gene: TRBJ2-1; V gene: TRBV28; CDR3 DNA: TGTGCCAGCAGGTCCGGGACAGGGATTATGGGTGAGACCCAGTTCTTC; CDR3 protein: CASRSGTGIMGETQFF
D gene: TRBD2; clone size: once; J gene: TRBJ2-3; V gene: TRBV4-2; CDR3 DNA: TGTGCCAGCAGCCAAGAACTAGCGGGCTTCACAGATACGCAGTATTTT; CDR3 protein: CASSQELAGFTDTQYF
D gene: .; clone size: .; J gene: TRBJ1-4; V gene: TRBV5-1; CDR3 DNA: TGCGCCAGCAGCTTGGCCCCGACGATAGGATCGACTAATGAAAAACTGTTTTTT; CDR3 protein: CASSLAPTIGSTNEKLFF
D gene: .; clone size: .; J gene: TRBJ2-5; V gene: TRBV13; CDR3 DNA: TGTGCCAGCAGCCAGCACGGGGCCAGGGACCAGTACTTC; CDR3 protein: CASSQHGARDQYF
D gene: .; clone size: once; J gene: TRBJ2-1; V gene: TRBV9; CDR3 DNA: TGTGCCAGCAGCCCCCGCGGGGTATTGGGTGGCAATGAGCAGTTCTTC; CDR3 protein: CASSPRGVLGGNEQFF
D gene: .; clone size: .; J gene: TRBJ1-6; V gene: TRBV21-1; CDR3 DNA: TGTGCCAGATCGGGATTATATAATTCACCCCTCCACTTT; CDR3 protein: CARSGLYNSPLHF
D gene: TRBD1; clone size: few; J gene: TRBJ2-2; V gene: TRBV2; CDR3 DNA: TGTGCCAGCAGTGCGCGGACAGGGGACACCGGGGAGCTGTTTTTT; CDR3 protein: CASSARTGDTGELFF
D gene: TRBD2; clone size: .; J gene: TRBJ2-2; V gene: TRBV10-3; CDR3 DNA: TGTGCCATCAGTGAAACACCTAGCGGGGGGCGCACCGGGGAGCTGTTTTTT; CDR3 protein: CAISETPSGGRTGELFF
D gene: TRBD2; clone size: .; J gene: TRBJ2-3; V gene: TRBV15; CDR3 DNA: TGTGCCACCAGCAGAGAACCGGGACTAGCGGTAGATACGCAGTATTTT; CDR3 protein: CATSREPGLAVDTQYF
D gene: .; clone size: .; J gene: TRBJ1-1; V gene: TRBV5-1; CDR3 DNA: TGCGCCAGCACGTCACAGAACACTGAAGCTTTCTTT; CDR3 protein: CASTSQNTEAFF
D gene: .; clone size: .; J gene: TRBJ2-3; V gene: TRBV2; CDR3 DNA: TGTGCCAGCAGCCCGGTCCAGGGTACGCGGTATTTT; CDR3 protein: CASSPVQGTRYF
D gene: .; clone size: few; J gene: TRBJ2-5; V gene: TRBV3-1; CDR3 DNA: TGTGCCAGCAGCCAAGATTTGGTCGATCAAGAGACCCAGTACTTC; CDR3 protein: CASSQDLVDQETQYF
D gene: .; clone size: .; J gene: TRBJ2-1; V gene: TRBV7-9; CDR3 DNA: TGTGCCAGCAGCCTCCGAGGGACCTCCTACAATGAGCAGTTCTTC; CDR3 protein: CASSLRGTSYNEQFF
D gene: TRBD2; clone size: .; J gene: TRBJ2-5; V gene: TRBV6-5; CDR3 DNA: TGTGCCAGCAGTAAGGGACTAGAGGGGTCAGAGACCCAGTACTTC; CDR3 protein: CASSKGLEGSETQYF
D gene: .; clone size: .; J gene: TRBJ1-1; V gene: TRBV19; CDR3 DNA: TGTGCCAGTAGTATAGTCTTGGGCGGGCCGGAGGGCACTAAAGCTTTCTTT; CDR3 protein: CASSIVLGGPEGTKAFF
D gene: .; clone size: many; J gene: TRBJ2-3; V gene: TRBV5-5; CDR3 DNA: TGTGCCAGCAACCCGACAGGTCCAGATACGCAGTATTTT; CDR3 protein: CASNPTGPDTQYF
D gene: TRBD1; clone size: many; J gene: TRBJ2-4; V gene: TRBV9; CDR3 DNA: TGTGCCAGCAGTCCGGGACAGGGAACCATTCAGTACTTC; CDR3 protein: CASSPGQGTIQYF
D gene: .; clone size: .; J gene: TRBJ1-1; V gene: TRBV7-9; CDR3 DNA: TGTGCCAGCAGCTTAAGAGGGAGGGAAGGGACTGAAGCTTTCTTT; CDR3 protein: CASSLRGREGTEAFF